This is a list of T cell receptor beta chains from one sample in a study of breast tumors, draining lymph nodes, adjacent tissues. TCRdb fed the multiplex PCR reads into MiXCR, producing one record per CDR3 protein. This sample has about 270,000 distinct CDR3 sequences; 30% occur once, and the top ten carry more than 1%. The material sequenced was axillary lymph node tissue. These receptors were taken from a female donor with breast cancer. Some clones in this sample may be carry-over from other donors' samples. Each CDR3 is given with its conserved first and last residue. The order of the fields is V gene, J gene, clone size, D gene, CDR3 protein, CDR3 DNA. D genes are given only for firm matches. Size is stated for part of the rows, as once, few or many counts, or as a class when the clone is expanded.

TRBV29-1,TRBJ2-5,NA,NA,CSVKGGGKETQYF,TGCAGCGTTAAAGGGGGGGGTAAAGAGACCCAGTACTTC
TRBV27,TRBJ2-5,few,TRBD1,CASRTTSGQQETQYF,TGTGCCAGCAGGACTACTTCGGGACAGCAAGAGACCCAGTACTTC
TRBV29-1,TRBJ1-1,NA,NA,CSVELGGANTEAFF,TGCAGCGTTGAACTGGGGGGTGCGAACACTGAAGCTTTCTTT
TRBV6-1,TRBJ2-4,few,NA,CASSEPPNLAKNIQYF,TGTGCCAGCAGTGAACCACCAAACTTAGCCAAAAACATTCAGTACTTC
TRBV19,TRBJ2-5,NA,TRBD1,CASSIETGEVYETQYF,TGTGCCAGTAGTATTGAGACAGGGGAGGTCTATGAGACCCAGTACTTC
TRBV10-3,TRBJ2-7,NA,NA,CAISESGGQRYEQYF,TGTGCCATCAGTGAGTCGGGGGGACAGCGCTACGAGCAGTACTTC
TRBV6-4,TRBJ1-6,NA,TRBD1,CASSHESLQGSPNSPLHF,TGTGCCAGCAGTCACGAGAGTTTACAGGGGTCCCCTAATTCACCCCTCCACTTT
TRBV3-1,TRBJ2-3,NA,NA,CASSGTSGTDTQYF,TGTGCCAGTAGCGGAACCTCTGGCACAGATACGCAGTATTTT
TRBV10-3,TRBJ1-5,once,NA,CAISYSGGVRPQHF,TGTGCCATCAGTTACTCGGGGGGCGTAAGGCCCCAGCATTTT
TRBV9,TRBJ1-1,NA,TRBD1,CASSVGGDRVGNTEAFF,TGTGCCAGCAGCGTAGGGGGGGACAGGGTAGGGAACACTGAAGCTTTCTTT
TRBV25-1,TRBJ2-5,NA,NA,CASSAQEPFGETQYF,TGTGCCAGCAGTGCCCAGGAACCTTTTGGGGAGACCCAGTACTTC